This TCR beta chain was identified in a study of T cells after somatic rescue of genetic block. The germline CDR1 and CDR2 sequences are SGDLS and YYNGEE. V trimming: 2 bases; J trimming: 8 bases; junction bases outside the gene matches: 6. The CDR3 is 15 amino acids. Profiling relied on immunoSEQ multiplex PCR, and the TCRdb table lists in-frame clones only, not all of them. The sample has 85,000 to 90,000 clones; 85% to 90% are singletons. This clonotype was sampled from a young woman. Sequencing was carried out using peripheral blood mononuclear cells (PBMCs). The V gene is TRBV9, the J gene TRBJ2-2; 10 positions match TRBD1. This CDR3 reads CASSVRDRGKGELFF. In DNA, the CDR3 is TGTGCCAGCAGCGTTCGGGACAGGGGAAAAGGGGAGCTGTTTTTT.